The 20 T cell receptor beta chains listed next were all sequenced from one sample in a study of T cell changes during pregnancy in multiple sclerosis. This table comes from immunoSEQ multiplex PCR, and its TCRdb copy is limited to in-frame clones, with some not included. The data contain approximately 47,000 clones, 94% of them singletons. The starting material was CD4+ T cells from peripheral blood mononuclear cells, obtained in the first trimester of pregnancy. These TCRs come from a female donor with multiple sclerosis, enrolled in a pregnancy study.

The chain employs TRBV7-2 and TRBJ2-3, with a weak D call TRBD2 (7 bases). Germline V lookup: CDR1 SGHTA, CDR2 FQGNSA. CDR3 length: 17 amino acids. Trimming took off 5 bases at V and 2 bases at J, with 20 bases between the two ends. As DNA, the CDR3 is TGTGCCAGCAGCCTCATAGGGGGGGGACTCCTCACAGATACGCAGTATTTT. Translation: CASSLIGGGLLTDTQYF.

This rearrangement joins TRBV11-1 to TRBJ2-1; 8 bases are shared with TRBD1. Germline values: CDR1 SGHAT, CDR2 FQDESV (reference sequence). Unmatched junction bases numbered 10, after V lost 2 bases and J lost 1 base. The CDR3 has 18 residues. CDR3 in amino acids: CASSLSPQGASSYNEQFF. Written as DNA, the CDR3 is TGTGCCAGCAGCTTATCACCTCAGGGGGCTAGTTCCTACAATGAGCAGTTCTTC.

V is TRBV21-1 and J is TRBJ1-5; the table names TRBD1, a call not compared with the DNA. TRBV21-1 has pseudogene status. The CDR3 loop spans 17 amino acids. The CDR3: CASSKGLRGYSNQPQHF. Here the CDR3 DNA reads TGTGCCAGCAGCAAAGGTCTCAGGGGCTATAGCAATCAGCCCCAGCATTTT.

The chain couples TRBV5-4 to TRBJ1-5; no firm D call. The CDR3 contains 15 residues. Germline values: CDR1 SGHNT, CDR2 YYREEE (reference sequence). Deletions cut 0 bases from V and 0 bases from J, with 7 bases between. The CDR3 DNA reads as TGTGCCAGCAGCTTGGCGGGAGATAGCAATCAGCCCCAGCATTTT. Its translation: CASSLAGDSNQPQHF.

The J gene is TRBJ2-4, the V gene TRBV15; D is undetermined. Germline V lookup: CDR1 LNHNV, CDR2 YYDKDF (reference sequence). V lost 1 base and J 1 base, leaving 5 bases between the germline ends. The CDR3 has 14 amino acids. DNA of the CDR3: TGTGCCACCAGCAGAGGGGCGGCCAAAAACATTCAGTACTTC. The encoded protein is CATSRGAAKNIQYF.

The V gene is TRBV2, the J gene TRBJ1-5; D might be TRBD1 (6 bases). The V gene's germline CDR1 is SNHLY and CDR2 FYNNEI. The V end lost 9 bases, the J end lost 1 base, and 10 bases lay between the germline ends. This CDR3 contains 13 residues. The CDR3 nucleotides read TGTGCCAGTGGGACATTGAGCAATCAGCCCCAGCATTTT. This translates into CASGTLSNQPQHF.

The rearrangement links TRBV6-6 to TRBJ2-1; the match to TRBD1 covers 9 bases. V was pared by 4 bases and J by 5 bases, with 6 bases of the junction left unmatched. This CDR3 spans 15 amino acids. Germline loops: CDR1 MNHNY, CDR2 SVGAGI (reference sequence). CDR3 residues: CASSSPGQGNNEQFF. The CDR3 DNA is TGTGCCAGCAGTTCACCGGGACAGGGCAACAATGAGCAGTTCTTC.

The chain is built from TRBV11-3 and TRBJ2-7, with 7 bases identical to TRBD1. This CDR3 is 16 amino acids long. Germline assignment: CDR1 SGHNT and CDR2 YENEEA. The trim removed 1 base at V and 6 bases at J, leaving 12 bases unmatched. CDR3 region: CASSLGPTGVASEQYF. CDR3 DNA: TGTGCCAGCAGCTTAGGCCCTACAGGGGTGGCCTCCGAGCAGTACTTC.

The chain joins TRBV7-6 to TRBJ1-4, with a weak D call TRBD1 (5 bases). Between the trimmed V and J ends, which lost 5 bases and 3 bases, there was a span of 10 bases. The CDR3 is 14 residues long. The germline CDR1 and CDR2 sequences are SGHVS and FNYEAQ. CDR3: CASSPQASNEKLFF. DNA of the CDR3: TGTGCCAGCAGCCCACAGGCCTCTAATGAAAAACTGTTTTTT.

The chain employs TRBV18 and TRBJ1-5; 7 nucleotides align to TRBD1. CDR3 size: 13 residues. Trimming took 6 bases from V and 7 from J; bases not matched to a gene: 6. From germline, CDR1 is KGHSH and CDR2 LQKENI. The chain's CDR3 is CASSPGQTQPQHF. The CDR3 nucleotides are TGTGCCAGCTCTCCGGGACAGACCCAGCCCCAGCATTTT.

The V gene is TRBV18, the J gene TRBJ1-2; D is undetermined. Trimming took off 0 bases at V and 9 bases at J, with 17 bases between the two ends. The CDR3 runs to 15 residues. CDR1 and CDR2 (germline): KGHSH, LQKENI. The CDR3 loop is CASSPPTGSGRSYTF. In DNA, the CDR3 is TGTGCCAGCTCACCACCGACTGGCAGCGGGAGAAGCTACACCTTC.

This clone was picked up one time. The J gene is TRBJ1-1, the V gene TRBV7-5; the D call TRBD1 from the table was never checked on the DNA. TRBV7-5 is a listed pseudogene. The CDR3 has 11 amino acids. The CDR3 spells CAREGGIEAFF. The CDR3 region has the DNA TGTGCCAGAGAAGGGGGTATTGAAGCTTTCTTT.

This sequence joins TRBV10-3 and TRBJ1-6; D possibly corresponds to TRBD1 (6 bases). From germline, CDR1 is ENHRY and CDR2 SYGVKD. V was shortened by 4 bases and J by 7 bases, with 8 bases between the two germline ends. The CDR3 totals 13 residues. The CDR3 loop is CAISGTENSPLHF. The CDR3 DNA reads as TGTGCCATCAGTGGGACAGAAAATTCACCCCTCCACTTT.

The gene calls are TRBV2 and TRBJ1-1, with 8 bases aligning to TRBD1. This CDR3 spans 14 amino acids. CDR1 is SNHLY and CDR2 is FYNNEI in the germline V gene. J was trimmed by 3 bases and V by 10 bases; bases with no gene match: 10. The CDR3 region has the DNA TGTGCCACTACGCGACAGACAGGGGACACTGAAGCTTTCTTT. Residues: CATTRQTGDTEAFF.

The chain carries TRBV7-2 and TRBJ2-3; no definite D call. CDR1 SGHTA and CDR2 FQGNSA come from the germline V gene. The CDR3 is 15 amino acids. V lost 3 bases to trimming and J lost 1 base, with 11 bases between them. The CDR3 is CASSLEWRGTDTQYF. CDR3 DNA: TGTGCCAGCAGCTTGGAGTGGCGCGGCACAGATACGCAGTATTTT. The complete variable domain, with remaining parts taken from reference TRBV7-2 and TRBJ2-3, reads GAGVSQSPSNKVTEKGKDVELRCDPISGHTALYWYRQSLGQGLEFLIYFQGNSAPDKSGLPSDRFSAERTGGSVSTLTIQRTQQEDSAVYLCASSLEWRGTDTQYFGPGTRLTVL.

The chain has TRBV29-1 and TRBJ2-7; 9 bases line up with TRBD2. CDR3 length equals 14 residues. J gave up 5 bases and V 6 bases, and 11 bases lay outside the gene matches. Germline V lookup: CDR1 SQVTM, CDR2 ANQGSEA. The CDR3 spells CSVVDSGGSDEQYF. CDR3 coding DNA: TGCAGCGTCGTTGATAGCGGGGGATCGGACGAGCAGTACTTC.

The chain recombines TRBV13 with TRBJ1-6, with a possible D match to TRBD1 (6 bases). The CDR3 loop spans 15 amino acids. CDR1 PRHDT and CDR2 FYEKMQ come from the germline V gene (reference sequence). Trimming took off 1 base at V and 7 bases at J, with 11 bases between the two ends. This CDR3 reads CASSLDQGLNSPLHF. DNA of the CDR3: TGTGCCAGCAGCTTAGACCAGGGGCTCAATTCACCCCTCCACTTT. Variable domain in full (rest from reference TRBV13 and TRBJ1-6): AAGVIQSPRHLIKEKRETATLKCYPIPRHDTVYWYQQGPGQDPQFLISFYEKMQSDKGSIPDRFSAQQFSDYHSELNMSSLELGDSALYFCASSLDQGLNSPLHFGNGTRLTVT.

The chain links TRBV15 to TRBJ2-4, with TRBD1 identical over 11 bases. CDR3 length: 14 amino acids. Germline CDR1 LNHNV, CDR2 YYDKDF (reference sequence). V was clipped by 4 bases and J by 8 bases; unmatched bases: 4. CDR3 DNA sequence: TGTGCCACCAGCATAGGGACAGGGGGAGACATTCAGTACTTC. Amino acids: CATSIGTGGDIQYF.

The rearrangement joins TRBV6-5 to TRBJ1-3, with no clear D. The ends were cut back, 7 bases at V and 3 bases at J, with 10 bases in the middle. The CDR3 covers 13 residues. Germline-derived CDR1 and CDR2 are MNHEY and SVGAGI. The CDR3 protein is CASTELYGNTIYF. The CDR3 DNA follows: TGTGCCAGCACCGAGCTCTATGGAAACACCATATATTTT.

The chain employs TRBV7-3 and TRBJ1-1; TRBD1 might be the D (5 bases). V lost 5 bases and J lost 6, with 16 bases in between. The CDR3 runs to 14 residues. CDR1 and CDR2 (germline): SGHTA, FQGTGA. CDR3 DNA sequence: TGTGCCAGCAGCAGGGGCCACAGCGTCGCTGAAGCTTTCTTT. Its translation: CASSRGHSVAEAFF.